The rows below give T cell receptor beta chains drawn from one sample of a study of regulatory T cells in long-lasting Graves disease. TCRdb fed the multiplex PCR reads into MiXCR, producing one record per CDR3 protein. The sample includes about 420,000 distinct CDR3 sequences, less than 20% of them seen just once. This sample was also put to use in a study of T cells in Graves' hyperthyroidism and ophthalmopathy.

The sample here was peripheral blood mononuclear cells (PBMCs), taken at new diagnosis, from a patient treated with antithyroid drugs. Receptors were obtained from a young woman with Graves disease. CDR3s include the opening cysteine and the closing phenylalanine or tryptophan. A D gene is named only where the DNA matches it firmly. Clone size appears in some rows only: once, few, many, or a class for an expanded clone.

many	TRBV2	NA	TRBJ1-1	CASSGTQNTEAFF	TGTGCCAGTTCCGGGACACAGAACACTGAAGCTTTCTTT
many	TRBV9	NA	TRBJ2-1	CASSVGLTYNEQFF	TGTGCCAGCAGCGTAGGACTTACCTACAATGAGCAGTTCTTC
few	TRBV28	TRBD2	TRBJ2-1	CASSSYMRGAEEQFF	TGTGCCAGCAGCTCCTATATGCGGGGGGCGGAAGAGCAGTTCTTC
many	TRBV7-9	TRBD2	TRBJ2-1	CASSLASGRAGNEQFF	TGTGCCAGCAGCTTGGCTAGCGGGAGGGCCGGTAATGAGCAGTTCTTC
many	TRBV3-1	TRBD2	TRBJ2-1	CASSQRFSGSSYNEQFF	TGTGCCAGCAGCCAACGGTTTAGCGGGAGCTCCTACAATGAGCAGTTCTTC
many	TRBV10-3	NA	TRBJ1-1	CAISDGFSGGRTGRAFF	TGTGCCATCAGTGACGGTTTTTCTGGGGGCAGGACTGGGAGAGCTTTCTTT
many	TRBV20-1	TRBD2	TRBJ2-1	CSVSSGLTYNEQFF	TGCAGTGTCTCTAGCGGGCTCACCTACAATGAGCAGTTCTTC
NA	TRBV19	TRBD2	TRBJ2-1	CASSTRRTSGTYNEQFF	TGTGCCAGTAGTACCCGTCGGACTAGCGGAACCTACAATGAGCAGTTCTTC
NA	TRBV12-3/TRBV12-4	TRBD1	TRBJ2-1	CASSLTGWDEQFF	TGTGCCAGCAGTTTGACAGGGTGGGACGAGCAGTTCTTC
few	TRBV11-2	NA	TRBJ2-2	CASSPGVLVGGELFF	TGTGCCAGCAGCCCAGGCGTGTTGGTAGGCGGGGAGCTGTTTTTT
many	TRBV28	NA	TRBJ1-5	CASSLDTAQPQHF	TGTGCCAGCAGTTTAGACACGGCGCAGCCCCAGCATTTT
few	TRBV7-2	NA	TRBJ1-2	CASSLSQSGGYTF	TGTGCCAGCAGCTTAAGTCAGTCTGGTGGCTACACCTTC
many	TRBV3-1	NA	TRBJ2-5	CASSQDGGGETQYF	TGTGCCAGCAGCCAAGACGGTGGCGGAGAGACCCAGTACTTC
few	TRBV20-1	NA	TRBJ2-7	CSARAGYEQYF	TGCAGTGCTAGAGCTGGCTACGAGCAGTACTTC
NA	TRBV7-2	NA	TRBJ2-6	CASSLKSGANVLTF	TGTGCCAGCAGCTTGAAGTCTGGGGCCAACGTCCTGACTTTC
few	TRBV12-3/TRBV12-4	TRBD2	TRBJ2-7	CASSPPPRRAGGLDDEQYF	TGTGCCAGCTCACCACCCCCGAGACGGGCGGGAGGATTAGATGACGAGCAGTACTTC
NA	TRBV6-1	TRBD1	TRBJ2-1	CASSGSPGQPYNEQFF	TGTGCCAGCAGTGGATCTCCGGGACAGCCCTACAATGAGCAGTTCTTC
many	TRBV7-2	NA	TRBJ2-1	CASSLMASSYEQFF	TGTGCCAGCAGCTTAATGGCTAGTAGCTATGAGCAGTTCTTC
few	TRBV30	TRBD2	TRBJ2-7	CAWSLYGLAGGTYEQYF	TGTGCCTGGAGTCTTTACGGACTAGCGGGAGGAACCTACGAGCAGTACTTC
many	TRBV7-2	NA	TRBJ2-1	CASSLAGQFPNEQFF	TGTGCCAGCAGCTTAGCGGGCCAGTTTCCCAATGAGCAGTTCTTC
NA	TRBV7-2	TRBD1	TRBJ2-2	CASRDRGPIGELFF	TGTGCCAGCCGGGACAGGGGGCCTATCGGGGAGCTGTTTTTT
NA	TRBV9	TRBD2	TRBJ2-1	CASSVGLAGGRYNEQFF	TGTGCCAGCAGCGTAGGCCTCGCGGGAGGACGCTACAATGAGCAGTTCTTC
many	TRBV11-2	TRBD1	TRBJ1-5	CASSWDRANQPQHF	TGTGCCAGCAGCTGGGACAGGGCCAATCAGCCCCAGCATTTT
many	TRBV2	NA	TRBJ2-5	CASRQGGETQYF	TGTGCCAGTCGACAGGGAGGAGAGACCCAGTACTTC
many	TRBV7-3	TRBD2	TRBJ2-1	CASSLSGGLFDEQFF	TGTGCCAGCAGCTTAAGCGGGGGGCTATTCGATGAGCAGTTCTTC
many	TRBV12-3/TRBV12-4	NA	TRBJ1-1	CASSLTEAFF	TGTGCCAGCAGCCTTACTGAAGCTTTCTTT
many	TRBV27	TRBD1	TRBJ1-1	CASSVTGGADTEAFF	TGTGCCAGCAGTGTGACAGGGGGCGCAGACACTGAAGCTTTCTTT
many	TRBV29-1	NA	TRBJ2-3	CSVMWADTQYF	TGCAGCGTTATGTGGGCAGATACGCAGTATTTT
few	TRBV12-3/TRBV12-4	NA	TRBJ2-1	CASSVSGRFNNEQFF	TGTGCCAGCAGTGTTAGCGGCCGATTCAACAATGAGCAGTTCTTC
few	TRBV19	TRBD1	TRBJ2-7	CASSNGAGGSYEQYF	TGTGCCAGTAGTAACGGCGCAGGGGGCAGCTACGAGCAGTACTTC
many	TRBV10-2	NA	TRBJ2-7	CASSGLSGGAYEQYF	TGCGCCAGCAGCGGACTGAGCGGAGGGGCCTACGAGCAGTACTTC
many	TRBV11-3	TRBD2	TRBJ2-7	CASSLVLAGPFRYEQYF	TGTGCCAGCAGCTTAGTGTTAGCGGGACCCTTTCGGTACGAGCAGTACTTC
few	TRBV2	NA	TRBJ1-3	CASSEYVLHSGNTIYF	TGTGCCAGCAGTGAATACGTCCTTCACTCTGGAAACACCATATATTTT
many	TRBV29-1	NA	TRBJ2-1	CSAIELANEQFF	TGCAGCGCCATTGAACTCGCTAATGAGCAGTTCTTC